This entry features one T cell receptor beta chain sequence. These data are taken from a study of T cell repertoires in ileal Crohn's disease. The V end was cut by 2 bases, the J end by 5 bases, with 9 bases between. This CDR3 spans 13 amino acids. Germline V lookup: CDR1 LNHDA, CDR2 SQIVND (reference sequence). The protocol was immunoSEQ multiplex PCR, while the TCRdb copy is restricted to in-frame clones and leaves out a portion. This sample has about 62,000 clones; around nine tenths occur once, and the top ten carry under 2.5%. The time point was: neoterminal ileum biopsy at postoperative endoscopy, about 6 months after surgery. Patients were adults with ileal or ileocolonic Crohn's disease needing resection.

The source of this sequence is an adult with Crohn's disease. Sample: ileal tissue. This chain connects TRBV19 to TRBJ1-1; D is uncertain. In nucleotides, the CDR3 is TGTGCCAGTAGTATATACGCGGGGACTGAAGCTTTCTTT. Residues: CASSIYAGTEAFF.